This T cell receptor beta chain was sequenced for a study of blood T cell repertoires in COVID-19. Turning to the study itself: COVID-19 samples, acute and convalescent, were from the United States, Italy and Spain. Sources were T cells, B-cell-depleted T cells, or PBMCs; the material itself was cDNA or gDNA.

Per the authors' pipeline: Reference gene primers were amplified, and this amplification served to estimate nucleated cell counts. TCRdb's copy holds only in-frame clones and misses some; the assay was immunoSEQ multiplex PCR. V, J and clone size reflect that table, while D and trimming were determined from the DNA. The sample shows 95,000 to 100,000 clones, 85% to 95% of them seen only once. The receptor was isolated from a man aged 45-65 years with active COVID-19. What was sequenced was peripheral blood.

For the CDR3, the DNA is TGTGCCAGCAGCATGTCCCCAGGGGGCGCGGGTGAAAAACTGTTTTTT. Translating it yields CASSMSPGGAGEKLFF. V is TRBV5-4 and J is TRBJ1-4; 8 bases map to TRBD1. V lost 4 bases to trimming and J lost 7 bases; unmatched junction nucleotides: 12. The CDR3 is 16 residues long. CDR1 is SGHNT and CDR2 is YYREEE in the germline V gene (reference sequence).